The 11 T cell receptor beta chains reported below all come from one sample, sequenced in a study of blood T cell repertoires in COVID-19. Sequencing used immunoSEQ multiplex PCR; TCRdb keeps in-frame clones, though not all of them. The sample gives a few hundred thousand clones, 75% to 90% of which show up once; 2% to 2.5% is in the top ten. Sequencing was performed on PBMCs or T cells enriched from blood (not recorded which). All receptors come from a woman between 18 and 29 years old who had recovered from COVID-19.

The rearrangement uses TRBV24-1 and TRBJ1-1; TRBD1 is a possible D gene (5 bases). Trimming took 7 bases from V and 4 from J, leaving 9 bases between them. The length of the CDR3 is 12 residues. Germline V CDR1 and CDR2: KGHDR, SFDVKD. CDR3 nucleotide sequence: TGTGCCACCAGGGCGCAGGGCACTGAAGCTTTCTTT. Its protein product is CATRAQGTEAFF.

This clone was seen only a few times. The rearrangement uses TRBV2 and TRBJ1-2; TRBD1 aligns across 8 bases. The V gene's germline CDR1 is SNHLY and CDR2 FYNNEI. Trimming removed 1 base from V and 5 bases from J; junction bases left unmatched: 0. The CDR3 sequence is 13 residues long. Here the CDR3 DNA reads TGTGCCAGCAGTGAAGGGACAGGGTATGGCTACACCTTC. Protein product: CASSEGTGYGYTF.

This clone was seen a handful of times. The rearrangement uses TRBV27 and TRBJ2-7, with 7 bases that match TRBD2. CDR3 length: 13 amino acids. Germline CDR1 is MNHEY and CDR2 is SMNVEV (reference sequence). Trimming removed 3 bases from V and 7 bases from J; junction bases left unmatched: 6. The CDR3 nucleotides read TGTGCCAGCAGTTTGACTAGCTCGAAGGAGCAGTACTTC. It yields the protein CASSLTSSKEQYF.

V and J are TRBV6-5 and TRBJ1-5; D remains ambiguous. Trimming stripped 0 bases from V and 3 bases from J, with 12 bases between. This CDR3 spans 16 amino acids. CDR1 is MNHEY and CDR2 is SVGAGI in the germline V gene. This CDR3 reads CASSYSSRSNNQPQHF. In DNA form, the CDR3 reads TGTGCCAGCAGTTACTCGTCCAGGTCTAACAATCAGCCCCAGCATTTT.

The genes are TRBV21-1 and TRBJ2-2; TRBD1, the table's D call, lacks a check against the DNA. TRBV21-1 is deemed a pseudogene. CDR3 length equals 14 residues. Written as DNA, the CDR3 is TGTGCCAGCAGCAGGACAGGGAACACCGGGGAGCTGTTTTTT. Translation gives CASSRTGNTGELFF.

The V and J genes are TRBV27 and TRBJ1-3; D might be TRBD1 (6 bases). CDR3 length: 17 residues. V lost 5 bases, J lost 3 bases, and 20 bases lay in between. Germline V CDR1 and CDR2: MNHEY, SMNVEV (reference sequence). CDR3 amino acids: CASSPQTGGGSGNTIYF. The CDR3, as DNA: TGTGCCAGCAGTCCCCAGACGGGCGGGGGCAGTGGAAACACCATATATTTT.

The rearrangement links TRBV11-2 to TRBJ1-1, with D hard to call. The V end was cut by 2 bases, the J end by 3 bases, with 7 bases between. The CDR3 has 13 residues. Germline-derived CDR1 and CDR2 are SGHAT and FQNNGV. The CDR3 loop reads CASSLSADTEAFF. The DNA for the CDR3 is TGTGCCAGCAGCTTATCCGCGGACACTGAAGCTTTCTTT. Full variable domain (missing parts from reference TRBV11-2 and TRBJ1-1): EAGVAQSPRYKIIEKRQSVAFWCNPISGHATLYWYQQILGQGPKLLIQFQNNGVVDDSQLPKDRFSAERLKGVDSTLKIQPAKLEDSAVYLCASSLSADTEAFFGQGTRLTVV.

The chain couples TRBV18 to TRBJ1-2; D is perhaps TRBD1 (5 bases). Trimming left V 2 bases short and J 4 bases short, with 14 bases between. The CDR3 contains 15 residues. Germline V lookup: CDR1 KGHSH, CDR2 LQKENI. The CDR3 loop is CASSPSGLRGYGYTF. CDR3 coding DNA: TGTGCCAGCTCACCATCGGGACTCCGGGGCTATGGCTACACCTTC.

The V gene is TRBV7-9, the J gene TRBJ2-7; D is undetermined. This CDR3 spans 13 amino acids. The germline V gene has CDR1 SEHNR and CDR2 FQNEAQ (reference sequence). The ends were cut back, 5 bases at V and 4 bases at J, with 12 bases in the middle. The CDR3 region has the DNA TGTGCCAGCAGCCCAGATTTAATGTACGAGCAGTACTTC. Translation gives CASSPDLMYEQYF.

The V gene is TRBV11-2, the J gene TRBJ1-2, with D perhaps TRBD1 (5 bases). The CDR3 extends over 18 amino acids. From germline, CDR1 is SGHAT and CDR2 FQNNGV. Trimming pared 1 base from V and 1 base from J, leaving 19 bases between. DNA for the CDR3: TGTGCCAGCAGCTTAGCCCCCCCGCACAGGACAATTAACTATGGCTACACCTTC. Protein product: CASSLAPPHRTINYGYTF. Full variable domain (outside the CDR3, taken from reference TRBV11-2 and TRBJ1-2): EAGVAQSPRYKIIEKRQSVAFWCNPISGHATLYWYQQILGQGPKLLIQFQNNGVVDDSQLPKDRFSAERLKGVDSTLKIQPAKLEDSAVYLCASSLAPPHRTINYGYTFGSGTRLTVV.

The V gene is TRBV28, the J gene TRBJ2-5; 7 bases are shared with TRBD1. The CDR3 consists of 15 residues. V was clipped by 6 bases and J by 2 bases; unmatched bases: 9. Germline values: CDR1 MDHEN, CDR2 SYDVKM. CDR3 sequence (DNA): TGTGCCAGCAGAGACCTCGGGACAGTACAAGAGACCCAGTACTTC. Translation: CASRDLGTVQETQYF.